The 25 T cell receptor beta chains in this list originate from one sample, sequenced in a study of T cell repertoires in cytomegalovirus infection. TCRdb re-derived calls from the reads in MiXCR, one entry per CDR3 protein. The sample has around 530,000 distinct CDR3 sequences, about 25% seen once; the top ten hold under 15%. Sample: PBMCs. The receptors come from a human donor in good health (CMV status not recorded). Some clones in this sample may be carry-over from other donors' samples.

The CDR3 sequence is CASSYLTPSGSYNEQFF. The CDR3 DNA sequence: TGTGCCAGCAGTTACCTCACCCCTAGCGGGTCCTACAATGAGCAGTTCTTC. The rearrangement joins TRBV6-6 to TRBJ2-1; TRBD2 matches at 8 bases. Trimming at V came to 2 bases and at J to 1 base, leaving 7 bases not matched to a gene. CDR1 MNHNY and CDR2 SVGAGI come from the germline V gene (reference sequence). The CDR3 runs 17 residues.

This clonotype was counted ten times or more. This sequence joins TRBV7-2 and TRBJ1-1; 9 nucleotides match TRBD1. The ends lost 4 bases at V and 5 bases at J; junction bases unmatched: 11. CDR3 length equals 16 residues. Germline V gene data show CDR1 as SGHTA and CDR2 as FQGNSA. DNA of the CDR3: TGTGCCAGCAGCTACTACAGGGGGCGAGGTAAGACTGAAGCTTTCTTT. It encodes CASSYYRGRGKTEAFF.

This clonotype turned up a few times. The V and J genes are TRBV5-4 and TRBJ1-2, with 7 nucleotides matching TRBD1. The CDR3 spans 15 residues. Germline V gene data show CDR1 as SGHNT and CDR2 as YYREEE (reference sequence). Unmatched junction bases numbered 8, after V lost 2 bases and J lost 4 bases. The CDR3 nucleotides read TGTGCCAGCAGCTTTTCGACAGGGACTTTCTATGGCTACACCTTC. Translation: CASSFSTGTFYGYTF.

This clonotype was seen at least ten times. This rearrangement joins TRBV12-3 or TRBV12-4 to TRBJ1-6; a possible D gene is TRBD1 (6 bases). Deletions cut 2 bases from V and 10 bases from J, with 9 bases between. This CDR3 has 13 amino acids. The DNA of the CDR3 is TGTGCCAGCAGTTTACAGGGGCGATCACCCCTCCACTTT. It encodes CASSLQGRSPLHF.

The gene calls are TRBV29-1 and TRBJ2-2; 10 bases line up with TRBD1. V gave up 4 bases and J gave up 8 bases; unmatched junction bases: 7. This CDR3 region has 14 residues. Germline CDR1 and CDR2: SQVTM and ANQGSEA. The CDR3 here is CSVVGGTGEGELFF. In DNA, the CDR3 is TGCAGCGTTGTGGGGGGGACAGGGGAAGGGGAGCTGTTTTTT.

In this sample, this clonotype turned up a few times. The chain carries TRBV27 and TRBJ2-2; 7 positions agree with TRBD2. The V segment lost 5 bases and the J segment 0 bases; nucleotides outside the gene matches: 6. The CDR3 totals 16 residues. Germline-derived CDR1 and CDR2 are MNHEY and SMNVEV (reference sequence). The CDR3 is CASSPLAAANTGELFF. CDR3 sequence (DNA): TGTGCCAGCAGTCCCCTAGCGGCTGCGAACACCGGGGAGCTGTTTTTT.

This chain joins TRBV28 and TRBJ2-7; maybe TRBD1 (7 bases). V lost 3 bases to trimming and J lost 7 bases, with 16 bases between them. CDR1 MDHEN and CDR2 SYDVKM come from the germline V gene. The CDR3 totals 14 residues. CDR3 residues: CASSFYRGGGEQYF. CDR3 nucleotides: TGTGCCAGCAGTTTCTACAGGGGAGGAGGGGAGCAGTACTTC.

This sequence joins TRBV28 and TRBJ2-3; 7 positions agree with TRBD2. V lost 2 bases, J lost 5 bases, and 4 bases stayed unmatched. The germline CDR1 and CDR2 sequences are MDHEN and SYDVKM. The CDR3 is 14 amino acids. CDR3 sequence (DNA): TGTGCCAGCAGTTTAAGCGGGATCAAAGATACGCAGTATTTT. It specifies CASSLSGIKDTQYF.

DNA for the CDR3: TGTGCCAGCAGCTTTAACACCCGAAACACCGGGGAGCTGTTTTTT. It specifies CASSFNTRNTGELFF. The chain is built from TRBV5-4 and TRBJ2-2, with D uncertain. Germline V gene sequence: CDR1 SGHNT, CDR2 YYREEE (reference sequence). The CDR3 totals 15 residues. The V and J ends lost 2 bases and 2 bases respectively, with 10 bases between them.

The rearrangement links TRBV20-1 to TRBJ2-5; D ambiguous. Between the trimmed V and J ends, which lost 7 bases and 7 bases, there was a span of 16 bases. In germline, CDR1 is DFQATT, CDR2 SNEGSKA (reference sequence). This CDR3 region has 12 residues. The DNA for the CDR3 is TGCAGTGTAATGGCGCCCGGGTCGACCCAGTACTTC. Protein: CSVMAPGSTQYF.

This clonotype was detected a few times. In nucleotides, the CDR3 is TGCGCCAGCAGATCCACAGGATCGGCCAATCAGCCCCAGCATTTT. This sequence encodes CASRSTGSANQPQHF. The V gene is TRBV5-1, the J gene TRBJ1-5, with a weak D call TRBD1 (5 bases). The CDR3 contains 15 residues. The germline gives CDR1 SGHRS, CDR2 YFSETQ. With 5 bases removed from V and 3 bases from J, the gap between germline ends came to 15 bases.

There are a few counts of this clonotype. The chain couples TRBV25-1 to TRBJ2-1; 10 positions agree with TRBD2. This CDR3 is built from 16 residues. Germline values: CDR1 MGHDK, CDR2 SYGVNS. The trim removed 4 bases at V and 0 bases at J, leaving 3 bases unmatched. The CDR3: CASSAPSGSSYNEQFF. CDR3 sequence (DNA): TGTGCCAGCAGTGCCCCTAGCGGGAGCTCCTACAATGAGCAGTTCTTC. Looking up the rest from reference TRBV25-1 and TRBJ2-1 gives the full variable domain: EADIYQTPRYLVIGTGKKITLECSQTMGHDKMYWYQQDPGMELHLIHYSYGVNSTEKGDLSSESTVSRIRTEHFPLTLESARPSHTSQYLCASSAPSGSSYNEQFFGPGTRLTVL.

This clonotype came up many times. The CDR3 is CASSLVGTRGDTQYF. DNA of the CDR3: TGTGCCAGCAGCTTAGTTGGGACTAGAGGAGATACGCAGTATTTT. V usage is TRBV7-6 and J usage is TRBJ2-3; 8 nucleotides match TRBD2. Trimming cost V 1 base and J 5 bases; bases outside gene matches: 5. The CDR3 runs to 15 residues. Germline assignment: CDR1 SGHVS and CDR2 FNYEAQ.

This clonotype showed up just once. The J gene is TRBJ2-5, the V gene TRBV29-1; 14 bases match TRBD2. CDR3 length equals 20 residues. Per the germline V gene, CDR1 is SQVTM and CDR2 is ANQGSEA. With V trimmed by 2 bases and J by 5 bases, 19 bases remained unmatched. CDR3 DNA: TGCAGCGTTGAAAGTCCTGGGGGACTAGCGGGAGAACGGACGATGGAGACCCAGTACTTC. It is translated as CSVESPGGLAGERTMETQYF. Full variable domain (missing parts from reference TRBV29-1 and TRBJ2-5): SAVISQKPSRDICQRGTSLTIQCQVDSQVTMMFWYRQQPGQSLTLIATANQGSEATYESGFVIDKFPISRPNLTFSTLTVSNMSPEDSSIYLCSVESPGGLAGERTMETQYFGPGTRLLVL.

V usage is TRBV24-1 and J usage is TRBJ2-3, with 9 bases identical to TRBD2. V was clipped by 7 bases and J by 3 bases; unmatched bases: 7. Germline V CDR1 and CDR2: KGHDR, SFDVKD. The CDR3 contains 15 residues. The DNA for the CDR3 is TGTGCCACCAGCCATAGCGGGAGAAGGACAGATACGCAGTATTTT. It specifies CATSHSGRRTDTQYF.

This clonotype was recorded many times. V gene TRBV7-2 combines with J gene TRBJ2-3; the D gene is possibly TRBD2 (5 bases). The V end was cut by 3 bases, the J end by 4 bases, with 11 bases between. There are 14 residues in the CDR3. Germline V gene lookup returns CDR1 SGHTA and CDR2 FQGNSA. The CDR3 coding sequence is TGTGCCAGCAGCTTCGGGCTAGCCTCAGATACGCAGTATTTT. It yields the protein CASSFGLASDTQYF. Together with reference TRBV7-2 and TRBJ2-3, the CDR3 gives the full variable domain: GAGVSQSPSNKVTEKGKDVELRCDPISGHTALYWYRQSLGQGLEFLIYFQGNSAPDKSGLPSDRFSAERTGGSVSTLTIQRTQQEDSAVYLCASSFGLASDTQYFGPGTRLTVL.

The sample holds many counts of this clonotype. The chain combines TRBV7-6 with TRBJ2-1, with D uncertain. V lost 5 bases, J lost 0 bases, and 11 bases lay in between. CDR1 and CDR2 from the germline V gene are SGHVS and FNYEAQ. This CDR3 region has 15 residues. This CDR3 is CASSLPGDSYNEQFF. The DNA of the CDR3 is TGTGCCAGCAGCCTGCCTGGGGACTCCTACAATGAGCAGTTCTTC.

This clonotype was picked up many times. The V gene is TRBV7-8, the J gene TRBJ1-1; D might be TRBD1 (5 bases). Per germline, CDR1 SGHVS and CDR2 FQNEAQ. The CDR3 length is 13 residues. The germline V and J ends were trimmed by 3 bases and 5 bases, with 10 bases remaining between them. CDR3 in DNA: TGTGCCAGCAGCTTTAAGACAGTGACTGAAGCTTTCTTT. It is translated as CASSFKTVTEAFF.

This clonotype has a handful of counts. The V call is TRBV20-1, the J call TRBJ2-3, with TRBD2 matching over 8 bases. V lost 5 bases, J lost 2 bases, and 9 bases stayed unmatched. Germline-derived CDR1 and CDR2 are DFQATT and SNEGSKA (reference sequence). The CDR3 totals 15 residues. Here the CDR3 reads CSAAGVAGTTDTQYF. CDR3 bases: TGCAGTGCTGCCGGGGTAGCGGGAACCACAGATACGCAGTATTTT.

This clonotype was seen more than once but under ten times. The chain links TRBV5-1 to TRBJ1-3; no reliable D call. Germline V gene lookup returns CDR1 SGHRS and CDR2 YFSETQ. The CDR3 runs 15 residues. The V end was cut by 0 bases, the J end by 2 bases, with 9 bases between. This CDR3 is CASSLEGSPGNTIYF. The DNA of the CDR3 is TGCGCCAGCAGCTTGGAGGGCAGTCCTGGAAACACCATATATTTT.

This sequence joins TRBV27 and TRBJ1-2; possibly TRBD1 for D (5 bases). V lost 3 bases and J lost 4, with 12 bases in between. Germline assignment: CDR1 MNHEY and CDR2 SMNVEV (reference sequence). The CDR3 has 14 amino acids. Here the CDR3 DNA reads TGTGCCAGCAGTTTGCGGGGGAGAGGCTATGGCTACACCTTC. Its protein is CASSLRGRGYGYTF.

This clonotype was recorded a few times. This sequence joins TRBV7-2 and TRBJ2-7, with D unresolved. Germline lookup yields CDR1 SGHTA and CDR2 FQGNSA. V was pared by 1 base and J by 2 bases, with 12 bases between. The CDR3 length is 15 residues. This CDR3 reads CASSLEGQPTYEQYV. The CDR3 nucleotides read TGTGCCAGCAGCTTAGAGGGCCAGCCGACCTACGAGCAGTACGTC.

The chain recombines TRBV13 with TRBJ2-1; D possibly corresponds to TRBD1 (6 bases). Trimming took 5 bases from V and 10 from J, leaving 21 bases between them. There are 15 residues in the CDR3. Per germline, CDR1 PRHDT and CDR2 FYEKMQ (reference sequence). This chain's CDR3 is CASSLHGTTPGEQFF. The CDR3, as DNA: TGTGCCAGCAGCCTACATGGGACAACCCCTGGGGAGCAGTTCTTC.

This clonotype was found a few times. The DNA for the CDR3 is TGTGCCAGCTCCCGCAGGGACTTGCAGCCCCAGCATTTT. Translating gives CASSRRDLQPQHF. The chain uses TRBV6-5 and TRBJ1-5; a possible D gene is TRBD1 (5 bases). V was trimmed by 8 bases and J by 7 bases, leaving 15 bases between them. The CDR3 has 13 amino acids. CDR1 and CDR2 from the germline V gene are MNHEY and SVGAGI.

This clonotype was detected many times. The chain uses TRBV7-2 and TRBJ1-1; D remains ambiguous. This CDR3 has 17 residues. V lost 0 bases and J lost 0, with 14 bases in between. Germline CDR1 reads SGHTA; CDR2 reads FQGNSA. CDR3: CASSLAVPPPMNTEAFF. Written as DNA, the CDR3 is TGTGCCAGCAGCTTAGCGGTTCCCCCGCCCATGAACACTGAAGCTTTCTTT.